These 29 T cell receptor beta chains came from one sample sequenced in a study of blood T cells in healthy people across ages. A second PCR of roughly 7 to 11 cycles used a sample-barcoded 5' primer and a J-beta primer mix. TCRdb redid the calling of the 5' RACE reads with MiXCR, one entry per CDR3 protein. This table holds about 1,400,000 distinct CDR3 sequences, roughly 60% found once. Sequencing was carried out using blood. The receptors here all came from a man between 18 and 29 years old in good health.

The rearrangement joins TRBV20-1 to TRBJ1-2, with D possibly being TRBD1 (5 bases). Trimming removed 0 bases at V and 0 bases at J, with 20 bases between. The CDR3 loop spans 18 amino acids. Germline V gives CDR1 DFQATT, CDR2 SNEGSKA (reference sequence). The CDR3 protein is CSARDPGSLTDTNYGYTF. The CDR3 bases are TGCAGTGCTAGAGATCCTGGGAGCTTGACAGATACTAACTATGGCTACACCTTC.

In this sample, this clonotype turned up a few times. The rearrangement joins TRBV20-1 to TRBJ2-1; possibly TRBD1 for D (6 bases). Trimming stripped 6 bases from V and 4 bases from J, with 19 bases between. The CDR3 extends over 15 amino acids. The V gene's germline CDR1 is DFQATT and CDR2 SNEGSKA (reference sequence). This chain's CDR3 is CSAITPRTEYNEQFF. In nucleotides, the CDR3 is TGCAGTGCGATCACCCCGCGGACAGAATACAATGAGCAGTTCTTC.

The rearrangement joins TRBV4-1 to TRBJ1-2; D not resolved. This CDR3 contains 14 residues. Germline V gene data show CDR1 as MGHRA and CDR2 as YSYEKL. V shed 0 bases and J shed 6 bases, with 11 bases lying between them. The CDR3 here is CASSQEPGSHGYTF. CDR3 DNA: TGCGCCAGCAGCCAAGAACCGGGAAGTCATGGCTACACCTTC.

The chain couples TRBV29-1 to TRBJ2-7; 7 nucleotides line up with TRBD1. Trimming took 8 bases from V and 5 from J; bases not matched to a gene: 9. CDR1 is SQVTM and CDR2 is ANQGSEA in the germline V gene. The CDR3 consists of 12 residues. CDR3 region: CSFGTDRDEQYF. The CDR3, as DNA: TGCAGCTTCGGGACAGACCGTGACGAGCAGTACTTC.

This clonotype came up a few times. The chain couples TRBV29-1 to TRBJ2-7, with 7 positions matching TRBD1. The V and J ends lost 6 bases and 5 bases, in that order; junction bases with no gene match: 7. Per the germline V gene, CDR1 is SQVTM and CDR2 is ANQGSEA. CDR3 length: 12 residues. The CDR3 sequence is CSVVKQGNEQYF. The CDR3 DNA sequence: TGCAGCGTCGTTAAACAGGGGAACGAGCAGTACTTC.

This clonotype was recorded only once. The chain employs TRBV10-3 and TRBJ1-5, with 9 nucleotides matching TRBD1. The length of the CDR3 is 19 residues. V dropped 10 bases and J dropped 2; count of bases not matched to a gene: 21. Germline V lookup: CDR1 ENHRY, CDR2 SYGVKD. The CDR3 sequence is CAKQLPRDREVSGNQPQHF. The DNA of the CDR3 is TGTGCCAAGCAGCTTCCACGGGACAGGGAAGTCTCAGGCAATCAGCCCCAGCATTTT.

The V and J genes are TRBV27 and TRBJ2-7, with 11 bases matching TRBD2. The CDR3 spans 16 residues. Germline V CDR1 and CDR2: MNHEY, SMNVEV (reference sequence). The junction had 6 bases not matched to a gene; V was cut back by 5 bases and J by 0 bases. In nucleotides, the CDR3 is TGTGCCAGCAGTGCGTCACTAGCGGGGGCCTCCTACGAGCAGTACTTC. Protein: CASSASLAGASYEQYF.

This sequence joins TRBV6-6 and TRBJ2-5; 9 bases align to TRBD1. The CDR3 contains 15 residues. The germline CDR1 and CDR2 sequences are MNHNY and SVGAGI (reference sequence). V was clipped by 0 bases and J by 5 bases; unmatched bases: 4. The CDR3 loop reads CASSYSHRGPETQYF. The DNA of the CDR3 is TGTGCCAGCAGTTACTCTCACAGGGGGCCTGAGACCCAGTACTTC.

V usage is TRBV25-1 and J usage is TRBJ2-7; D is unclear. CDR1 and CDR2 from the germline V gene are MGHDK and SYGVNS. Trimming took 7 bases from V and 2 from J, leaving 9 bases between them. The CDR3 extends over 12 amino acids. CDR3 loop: CASIDLTYEQYF. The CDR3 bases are TGTGCCAGCATTGATCTTACCTACGAGCAGTACTTC.

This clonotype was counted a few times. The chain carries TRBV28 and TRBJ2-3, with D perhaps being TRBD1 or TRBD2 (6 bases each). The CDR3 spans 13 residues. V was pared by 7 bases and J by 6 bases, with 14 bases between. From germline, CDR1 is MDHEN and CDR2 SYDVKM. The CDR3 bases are TGTGCCAGCAACGGGCAGGGGAGGGATACGCAGTATTTT. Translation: CASNGQGRDTQYF. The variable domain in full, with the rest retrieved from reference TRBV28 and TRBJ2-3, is DVKVTQSSRYLVKRTGEKVFLECVQDMDHENMFWYRQDPGLGLRLIYFSYDVKMKEKGDIPEGYSVSREKKERFSLILESASTNQTSMYLCASNGQGRDTQYFGPGTRLTVL.

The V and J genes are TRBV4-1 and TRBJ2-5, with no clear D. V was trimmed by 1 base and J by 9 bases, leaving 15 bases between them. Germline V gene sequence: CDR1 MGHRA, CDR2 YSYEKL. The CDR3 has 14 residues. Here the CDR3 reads CASSQAPGTAAQYF. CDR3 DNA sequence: TGCGCCAGCAGCCAAGCACCAGGAACGGCGGCCCAGTACTTC.

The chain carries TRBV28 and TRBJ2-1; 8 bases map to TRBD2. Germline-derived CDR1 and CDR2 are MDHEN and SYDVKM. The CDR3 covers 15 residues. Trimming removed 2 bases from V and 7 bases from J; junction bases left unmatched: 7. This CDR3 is CASSLPGRVRNEQFF. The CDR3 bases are TGTGCCAGCAGTTTACCCGGGAGGGTGCGTAATGAGCAGTTCTTC.

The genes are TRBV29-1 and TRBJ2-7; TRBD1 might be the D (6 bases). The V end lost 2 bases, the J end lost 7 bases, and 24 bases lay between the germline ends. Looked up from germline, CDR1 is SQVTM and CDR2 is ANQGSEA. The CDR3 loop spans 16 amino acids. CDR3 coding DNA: TGCAGCGTTGAAATAGGTCAGGGGTCTACCTACAATGAGCAGTACTTC. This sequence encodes CSVEIGQGSTYNEQYF.

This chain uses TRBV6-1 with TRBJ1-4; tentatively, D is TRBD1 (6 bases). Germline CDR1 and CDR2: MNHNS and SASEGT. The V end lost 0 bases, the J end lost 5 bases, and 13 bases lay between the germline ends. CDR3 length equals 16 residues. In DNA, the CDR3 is TGTGCCAGCAGTGAAGCGCATAGACAGGCGAATGAAAAACTGTTTTTT. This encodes CASSEAHRQANEKLFF.

CDR3 in amino acids: CANSPGIGNEQFF. The CDR3 nucleotides read TGTGCCAACAGCCCCGGGATCGGGAATGAGCAGTTCTTC. This chain joins TRBV6-5 and TRBJ2-1, with a tentative D call TRBD2 (5 bases). Between the trimmed V and J ends, which lost 10 bases and 7 bases, there was a span of 17 bases. Germline CDR1 is MNHEY and CDR2 is SVGAGI. This CDR3 comprises 13 residues.

The CDR3 sequence: CASSQGPSGGRNEQFF. DNA for the CDR3: TGCGCCAGCAGCCAAGGGCCTAGCGGGGGGCGGAATGAGCAGTTCTTC. The J gene is TRBJ2-1, the V gene TRBV4-3; 11 positions agree with TRBD2. Germline V gene sequence: CDR1 LGHNA, CDR2 YSLEER. The V gene end was trimmed by 1 base and the J gene end by 7 bases; junction bases not matched to a gene: 6. CDR3 size: 16 residues.

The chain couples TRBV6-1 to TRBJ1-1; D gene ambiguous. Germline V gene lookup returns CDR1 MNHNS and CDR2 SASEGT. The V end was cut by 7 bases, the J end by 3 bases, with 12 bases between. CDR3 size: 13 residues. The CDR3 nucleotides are TGTGCCAGCATTCCTCCGGCGGACACTGAAGCTTTCTTT. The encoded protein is CASIPPADTEAFF.

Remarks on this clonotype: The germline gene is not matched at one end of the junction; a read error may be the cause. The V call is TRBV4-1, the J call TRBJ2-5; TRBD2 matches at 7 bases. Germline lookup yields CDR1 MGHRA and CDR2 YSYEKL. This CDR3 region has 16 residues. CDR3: CASSQEGLAAQETQYF. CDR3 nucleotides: TGCGCTAGCAGCCAAGAGGGTCTAGCGGCTCAAGAGACCCAGTACTTC.

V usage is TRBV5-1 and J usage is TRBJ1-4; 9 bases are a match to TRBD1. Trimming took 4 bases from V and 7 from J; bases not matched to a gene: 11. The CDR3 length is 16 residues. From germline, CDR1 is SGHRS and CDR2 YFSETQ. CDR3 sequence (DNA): TGCGCCAGCAGCCATAGACAGGGGGATATTGGTGAAAAACTGTTTTTT. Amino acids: CASSHRQGDIGEKLFF.

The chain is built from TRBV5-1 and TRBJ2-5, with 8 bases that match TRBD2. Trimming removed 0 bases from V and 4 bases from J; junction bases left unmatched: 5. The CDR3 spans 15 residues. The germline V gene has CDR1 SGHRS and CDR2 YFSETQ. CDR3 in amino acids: CASSLAPGGGETQYF. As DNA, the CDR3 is TGCGCCAGCAGCTTGGCTCCGGGGGGGGGAGAGACCCAGTACTTC.

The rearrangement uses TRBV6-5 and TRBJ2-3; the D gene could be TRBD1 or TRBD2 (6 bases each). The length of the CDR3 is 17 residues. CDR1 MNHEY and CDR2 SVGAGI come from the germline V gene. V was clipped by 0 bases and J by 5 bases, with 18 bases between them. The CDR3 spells CASSYSSSGGGGDTQYF. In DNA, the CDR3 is TGTGCCAGCAGTTACTCCTCCAGCGGAGGGGGTGGAGATACGCAGTATTTT.

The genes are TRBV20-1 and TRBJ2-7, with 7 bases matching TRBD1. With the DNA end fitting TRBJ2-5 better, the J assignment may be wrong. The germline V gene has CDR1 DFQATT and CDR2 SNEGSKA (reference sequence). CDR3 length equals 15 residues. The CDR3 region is CSASVWDSLHETQYF. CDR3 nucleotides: TGCAGTGCGTCGGTTTGGGACAGTCTTCACGAGACCCAGTACTTC.

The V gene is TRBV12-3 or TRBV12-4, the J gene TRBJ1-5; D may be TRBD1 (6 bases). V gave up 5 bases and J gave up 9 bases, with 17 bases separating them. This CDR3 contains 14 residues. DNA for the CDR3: TGTGCCAGCAGTATACAGGGAGGGGGTTTGCCCCAGCATTTT. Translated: CASSIQGGGLPQHF.

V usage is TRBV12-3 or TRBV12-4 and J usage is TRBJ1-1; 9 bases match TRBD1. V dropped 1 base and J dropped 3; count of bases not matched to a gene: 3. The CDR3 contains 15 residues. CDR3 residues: CASSLGTGVDTEAFF. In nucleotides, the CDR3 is TGTGCCAGCAGTTTAGGGACAGGGGTGGACACTGAAGCTTTCTTT.

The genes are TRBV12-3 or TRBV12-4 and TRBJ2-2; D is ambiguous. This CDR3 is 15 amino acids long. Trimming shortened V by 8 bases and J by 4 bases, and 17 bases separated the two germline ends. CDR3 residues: CASQPRRVSTGELFF. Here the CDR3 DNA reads TGTGCCAGCCAACCCCGGAGAGTGAGCACCGGGGAGCTGTTTTTT.

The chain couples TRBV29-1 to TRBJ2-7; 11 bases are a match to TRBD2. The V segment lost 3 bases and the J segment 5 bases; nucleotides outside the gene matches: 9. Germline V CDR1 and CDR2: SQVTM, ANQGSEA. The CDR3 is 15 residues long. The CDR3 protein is CSVDSLAGGPHEQYF. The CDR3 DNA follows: TGCAGCGTTGATTCCTTAGCGGGGGGGCCCCACGAGCAGTACTTC.

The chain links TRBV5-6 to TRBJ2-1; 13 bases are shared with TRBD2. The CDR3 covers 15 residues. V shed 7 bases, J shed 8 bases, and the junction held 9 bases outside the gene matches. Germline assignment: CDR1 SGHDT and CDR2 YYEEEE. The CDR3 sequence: CASGPTSGRNDEQFF. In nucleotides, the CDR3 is TGTGCCAGCGGCCCGACTAGCGGGAGGAACGATGAGCAGTTCTTC.

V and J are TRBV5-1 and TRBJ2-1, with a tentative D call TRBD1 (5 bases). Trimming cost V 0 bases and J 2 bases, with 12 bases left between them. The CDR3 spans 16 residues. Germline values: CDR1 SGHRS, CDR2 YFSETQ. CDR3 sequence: CASSLGGPGAYNEQFF. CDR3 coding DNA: TGCGCCAGCAGCTTGGGGGGCCCTGGGGCCTACAATGAGCAGTTCTTC.

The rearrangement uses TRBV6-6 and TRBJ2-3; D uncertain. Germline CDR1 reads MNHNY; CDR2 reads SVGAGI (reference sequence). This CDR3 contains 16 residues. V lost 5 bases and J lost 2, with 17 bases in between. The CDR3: CASSPGSPLYTDTQYF. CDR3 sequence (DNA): TGTGCCAGCAGTCCCGGGTCTCCCCTTTACACAGATACGCAGTATTTT.